These 20 T cell receptor beta chains were sequenced from one sample in a study of neurological immune-mediated disorders. TCRdb reanalysed the 5' RACE reads using MiXCR and keeps one entry per CDR3 protein. Among over 60,000 distinct CDR3 sequences listed, 4.8% were seen once. Sequenced input: PBMCs. The receptor set was obtained from a woman in her 70s with multiple sclerosis.

This clonotype was observed at least ten times. The V gene is TRBV20-1, the J gene TRBJ2-7; 9 positions match TRBD1. Germline CDR1 is DFQATT and CDR2 is SNEGSKA (reference sequence). CDR3 length: 13 residues. V lost 6 bases, J lost 5 bases, and 8 bases stayed unmatched. This CDR3 reads CSAEGQGGHEQYF. CDR3 bases: TGCAGTGCGGAGGGACAGGGTGGCCACGAGCAGTACTTC.

The rearrangement links TRBV12-3 or TRBV12-4 to TRBJ2-2; D is possibly TRBD2 (5 bases). This CDR3 is 13 amino acids long. V was pared by 7 bases and J by 7 bases, with 13 bases between. The CDR3 DNA is TGTGCCAGCACCCACCGGGGTTTCGGGGAGCTGTTTTTT. This translates into CASTHRGFGELFF.

This clonotype was found many times. V and J are TRBV6-5 and TRBJ2-2, with 9 positions matching TRBD2. Germline loops: CDR1 MNHEY, CDR2 SVGAGI. J lost 4 bases, V lost 0 bases, and 12 bases had no gene match. The CDR3 totals 19 residues. The CDR3: CASSYSAGGPGRGTGELFF. The CDR3 bases are TGTGCCAGCAGTTACTCGGCGGGAGGGCCGGGAAGGGGCACCGGGGAGCTGTTTTTT.

This clonotype was seen at least ten times. The chain links TRBV7-2 to TRBJ1-6; D unresolved. Germline V gene sequence: CDR1 SGHTA, CDR2 FQGNSA. The CDR3 has 13 residues. Trimming shortened V by 1 base and J by 10 bases, and 8 bases separated the two germline ends. CDR3 nucleotides: TGTGCCAGCAGCTTAGGAATGAGCTCACCCCTCCACTTT. This encodes CASSLGMSSPLHF.

This clonotype was detected many times. The chain joins TRBV5-1 to TRBJ1-1; TRBD1 matches at 8 bases. With 3 bases clipped from V and 7 bases from J, the junction kept 11 bases outside the gene matches. CDR3 size: 15 residues. Germline V lookup: CDR1 SGHRS, CDR2 YFSETQ. For the CDR3, the DNA is TGCGCCAGCAGCTCCCGAGGACAGGGCTTAAGTGAAGCTTTCTTT. Amino acid sequence: CASSSRGQGLSEAFF.

This clonotype was picked up many times. This chain connects TRBV10-3 to TRBJ2-3, with D uncertain. Trimming took off 0 bases at V and 0 bases at J, with 10 bases between the two ends. CDR3 length: 16 residues. Germline loops: CDR1 ENHRY, CDR2 SYGVKD. The DNA of the CDR3 is TGTGCCATCAGTGAGTCGAGGAGAAGTAGCACAGATACGCAGTATTTT. Protein sequence: CAISESRRSSTDTQYF.

This clonotype was seen at least ten times. This chain links TRBV5-6 with TRBJ2-5, with TRBD2 matching over 8 bases. The CDR3 runs to 18 residues. V shed 0 bases, J shed 2 bases, and the junction held 12 bases outside the gene matches. Germline V gene lookup returns CDR1 SGHDT and CDR2 YYEEEE. The CDR3 sequence: CASSLAVERENLQETQYF. CDR3 DNA: TGTGCCAGCAGCTTGGCCGTGGAGCGGGAGAATCTACAAGAGACCCAGTACTTC.

This clonotype has a count of ten or more. This chain links TRBV6-2 or TRBV6-3 with TRBJ1-2, with D hard to call. The CDR3 runs 12 residues. The germline V gene encodes CDR1 MNHEY and CDR2 SVGEGT. Deletions cut 5 bases from V and 7 bases from J, with 11 bases between. This CDR3 is CASSDGMIGYTF. The CDR3 DNA is TGTGCCAGCAGTGACGGGATGATTGGCTACACCTTC.

In this sample, this clonotype turned up many times. The V call is TRBV27, the J call TRBJ1-1; the match to TRBD1 covers 8 bases. The length of the CDR3 is 14 residues. Trimming removed 1 base from V and 4 bases from J; junction bases left unmatched: 2. Germline values: CDR1 MNHEY, CDR2 SMNVEV (reference sequence). CDR3 DNA sequence: TGTGCCAGCAGTTTATACCAGGGGGCCACTGAAGCTTTCTTT. Residues: CASSLYQGATEAFF.

This clonotype was counted many times. The V call is TRBV20-1, the J call TRBJ2-1; no clear D. Trimming pared 5 bases from V and 0 bases from J, leaving 17 bases between. Germline assignment: CDR1 DFQATT and CDR2 SNEGSKA (reference sequence). The CDR3 loop spans 16 amino acids. CDR3 DNA sequence: TGCAGTGCTCAAGTGACGGCCTTGAGCTCCTACAATGAGCAGTTCTTC. Translated, it gives CSAQVTALSSYNEQFF.

This clonotype was recorded at least ten times. V is TRBV7-2 and J is TRBJ2-2; D call uncertain. V was clipped by 5 bases and J by 7 bases, with 14 bases between them. From germline, CDR1 is SGHTA and CDR2 FQGNSA. The CDR3 is made up of 14 amino acids. The CDR3 DNA is TGTGCCAGCAGCCTCCATGGGAAAGACGGGGAGCTGTTTTTT. Translation gives CASSLHGKDGELFF.

This clonotype has at least ten counts. This chain connects TRBV9 to TRBJ2-5, with a tentative D call TRBD2 (5 bases). V lost 3 bases, J lost 3 bases, and 12 bases lay in between. The germline CDR1 and CDR2 sequences are SGDLS and YYNGEE. The CDR3 extends over 14 amino acids. This chain's CDR3 is CASSATSGKETQYF. The CDR3, as DNA: TGTGCCAGCAGCGCCACCTCGGGGAAAGAGACCCAGTACTTC.

This clonotype was seen many times. The chain is built from TRBV7-8 and TRBJ2-2, with D uncertain. Germline loops: CDR1 SGHVS, CDR2 FQNEAQ. The CDR3 is made up of 14 amino acids. Trimming shortened V by 4 bases and J by 0 bases, and 6 bases separated the two germline ends. CDR3 protein: CASSSSSNTGELFF. The CDR3 DNA follows: TGTGCCAGCAGCTCTTCCTCGAACACCGGGGAGCTGTTTTTT.

At least ten counts were recorded for this clonotype. The V call is TRBV5-1, the J call TRBJ1-6; tentatively, D is TRBD1 (6 bases). CDR1 is SGHRS, CDR2 YFSETQ, per germline. The CDR3 spans 13 residues. Trimming pared 4 bases from V and 10 bases from J, leaving 12 bases between. The CDR3 sequence: CASSDTGNSPLHF. CDR3 in DNA: TGCGCCAGCAGCGACACAGGGAACTCACCCCTCCACTTT.

This clonotype was seen repeatedly, ten times or more. V is TRBV7-9 and J is TRBJ2-7, with 7 bases matching TRBD2. CDR1 is SEHNR, CDR2 FQNEAQ, per germline (reference sequence). J gave up 2 bases and V 2 bases, and 6 bases lay outside the gene matches. This CDR3 region has 15 residues. This CDR3 reads CASSLSGLAAYEQYF. In nucleotides, the CDR3 is TGTGCCAGCAGCTTATCGGGTCTAGCGGCCTACGAGCAGTACTTC.

This clonotype was detected many times. The chain joins TRBV12-3 or TRBV12-4 to TRBJ2-7, with unresolved D. This CDR3 has 15 residues. Trimming cost V 3 bases and J 5 bases, with 17 bases left between them. CDR3 loop: CASSLGPKKKNEQYF. The CDR3 bases are TGTGCCAGCAGTTTGGGCCCAAAAAAGAAAAACGAGCAGTACTTC.

In its sample, this clonotype was seen a few times. J is TRBJ2-5 and V is TRBV29-1; 13 nucleotides match TRBD2. Germline V CDR1 and CDR2: SQVTM, ANQGSEA. Trimming removed 6 bases from V and 4 bases from J; junction bases left unmatched: 8. The CDR3 runs 15 residues. This CDR3 is CSVETSGRRGETQYF. The CDR3 DNA reads as TGCAGCGTAGAGACTAGCGGGAGGCGCGGAGAGACCCAGTACTTC.

This clonotype was detected many times. The chain is built from TRBV29-1 and TRBJ1-3; D gene uncertain. V was clipped by 4 bases and J by 4 bases, with 5 bases between them. CDR1 is SQVTM, CDR2 ANQGSEA, per germline. The CDR3 has 11 amino acids. CDR3 DNA sequence: TGCAGCGTTGTTTTCGGAAACACCATATATTTT. Translating it yields CSVVFGNTIYF. Full variable domain (rest looked up from reference TRBV29-1 and TRBJ1-3): SAVISQKPSRDICQRGTSLTIQCQVDSQVTMMFWYRQQPGQSLTLIATANQGSEATYESGFVIDKFPISRPNLTFSTLTVSNMSPEDSSIYLCSVVFGNTIYFGEGSWLTVV.

This clonotype has at least ten counts. The CDR3 nucleotides read TGCAGGGCCGGGACAGCGGGCTACACCTTC. Residues: CRAGTAGYTF. This chain joins TRBV20-1 and TRBJ1-2, with TRBD1 matching over 7 bases. CDR1 is DFQATT, CDR2 SNEGSKA, per germline (reference sequence). This CDR3 spans 10 amino acids.

This clonotype was counted at least ten times. The genes are TRBV12-3 or TRBV12-4 and TRBJ2-2; 7 bases align to TRBD1. V lost 4 bases and J lost 5; bases outside the gene matches: 1. The CDR3 sequence is 13 residues long. CDR3 coding DNA: TGTGCCAGCAGTTCACAGGGGACCGGGGAGCTGTTTTTT. Protein sequence: CASSSQGTGELFF.